These 3 T cell receptor beta chains share one sample of origin, sequenced in a study of memory CD4+ T cells and cytomegalovirus serostatus. The repertoire was sequenced with immunoSEQ multiplex PCR; TCRdb's copy has only in-frame clones and lacks some. This sample yields 50,000 to 75,000 clones, of which 75% to 85% are seen a single time; nearly 0.9% belongs to the top ten. The sort gate was single viable CD3+CD4+CD8-CD45RO+ cells for memory CD4+ T cells. Specimen: memory CD4+ T cells from blood. All receptors come from an adult in good health and CMV-seronegative.

The V gene is TRBV19, the J gene TRBJ1-2; D perhaps matches TRBD1 (6 bases). The CDR3 is 13 amino acids. CDR1 LNHDA and CDR2 SQIVND come from the germline V gene (reference sequence). Trimming stripped 1 base from V and 4 bases from J, with 7 bases between. The CDR3 reads CASSIGQAYGYTF. The CDR3 DNA follows: TGTGCCAGTAGTATAGGACAGGCCTATGGCTACACCTTC.

The sample holds one count of this clone. This chain links TRBV5-1 with TRBJ2-1; 13 nucleotides agree with TRBD2. V lost 0 bases and J lost 4; bases outside the gene matches: 10. Germline V gives CDR1 SGHRS, CDR2 YFSETQ. The CDR3 contains 19 residues. In DNA form, the CDR3 reads TGCGCCAGCAGCTTGGCCGGCCGGACTAGCGGGGGTAAATACAATGAGCAGTTCTTC. This encodes CASSLAGRTSGGKYNEQFF.

V usage is TRBV5-1 and J usage is TRBJ1-2, with 9 bases lining up with TRBD1. Germline V gene sequence: CDR1 SGHRS, CDR2 YFSETQ. With V trimmed by 1 base and J by 4 bases, 8 bases remained unmatched. The CDR3 spans 16 residues. For the CDR3, the DNA is TGCGCCAGCAGCTTGAGGGGACAGGGACGGGTCTATGGCTACACCTTC. It encodes CASSLRGQGRVYGYTF.